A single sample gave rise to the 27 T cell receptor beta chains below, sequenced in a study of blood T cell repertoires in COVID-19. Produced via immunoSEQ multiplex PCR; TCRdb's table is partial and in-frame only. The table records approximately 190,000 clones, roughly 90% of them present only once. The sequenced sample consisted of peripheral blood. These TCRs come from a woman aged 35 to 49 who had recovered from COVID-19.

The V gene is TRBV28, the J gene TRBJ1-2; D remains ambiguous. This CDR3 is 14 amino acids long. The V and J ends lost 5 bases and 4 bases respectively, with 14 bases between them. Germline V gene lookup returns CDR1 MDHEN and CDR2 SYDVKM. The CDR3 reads CASSEQPLVYGYTF. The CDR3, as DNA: TGTGCCAGCAGTGAACAGCCGCTTGTCTATGGCTACACCTTC.

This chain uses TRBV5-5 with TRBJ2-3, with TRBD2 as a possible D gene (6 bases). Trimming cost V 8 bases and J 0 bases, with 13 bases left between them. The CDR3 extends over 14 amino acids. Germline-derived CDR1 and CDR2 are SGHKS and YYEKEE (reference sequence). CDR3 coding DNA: TGTGCCAGTAGACGGAGCGGGAGCACAGATACGCAGTATTTT. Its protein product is CASRRSGSTDTQYF. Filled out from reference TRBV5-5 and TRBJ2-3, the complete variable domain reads DAGVTQSPTHLIKTRGQQVTLRCSPISGHKSVSWYQQVLGQGPQFIFQYYEKEERGRGNFPDRFSARQFPNYSSELNVNALLLGDSALYLCASRRSGSTDTQYFGPGTRLTVL.

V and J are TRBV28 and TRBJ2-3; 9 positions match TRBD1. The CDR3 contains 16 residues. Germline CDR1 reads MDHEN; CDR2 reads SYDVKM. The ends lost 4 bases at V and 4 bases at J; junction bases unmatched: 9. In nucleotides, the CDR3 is TGTGCCAGCAGTTCGATCACAGGGGGCAGGGCAGATACGCAGTATTTT. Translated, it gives CASSSITGGRADTQYF.

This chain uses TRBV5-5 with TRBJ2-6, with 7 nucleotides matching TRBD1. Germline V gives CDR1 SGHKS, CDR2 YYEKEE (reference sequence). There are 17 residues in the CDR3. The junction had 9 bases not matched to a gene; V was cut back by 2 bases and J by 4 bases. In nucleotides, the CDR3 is TGTGCCAGCAGCTTTTTCCGGGACAGAACAGGGGCCAACGTCCTGACTTTC. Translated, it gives CASSFFRDRTGANVLTF.

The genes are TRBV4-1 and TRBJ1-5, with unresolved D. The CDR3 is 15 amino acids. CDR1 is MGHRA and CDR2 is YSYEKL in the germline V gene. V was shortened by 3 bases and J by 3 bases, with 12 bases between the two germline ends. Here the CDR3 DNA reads TGCGCCAGCAGCCAGGGCGCAGGATACAATCAGCCCCAGCATTTT. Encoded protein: CASSQGAGYNQPQHF.

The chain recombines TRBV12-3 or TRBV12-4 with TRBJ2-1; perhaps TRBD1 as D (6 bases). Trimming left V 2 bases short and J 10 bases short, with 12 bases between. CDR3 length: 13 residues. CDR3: CASSLLGAGEQFF. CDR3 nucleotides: TGTGCCAGCAGTTTACTGGGGGCAGGCGAGCAGTTCTTC.

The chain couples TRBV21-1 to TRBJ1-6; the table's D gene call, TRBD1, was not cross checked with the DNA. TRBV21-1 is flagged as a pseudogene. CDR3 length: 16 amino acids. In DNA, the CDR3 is TGTGCCAGCAGCAAAGGTGGCAGCTCCTATAATTCACCCCTCCACTTT. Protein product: CASSKGGSSYNSPLHF.

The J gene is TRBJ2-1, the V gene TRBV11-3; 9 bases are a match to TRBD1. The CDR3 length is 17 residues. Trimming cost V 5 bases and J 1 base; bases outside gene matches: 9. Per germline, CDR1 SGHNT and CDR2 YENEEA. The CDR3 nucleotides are TGTGCCAGCAGCAGTTACACCGGGACAGGGTCCTACAATGAGCAGTTCTTC. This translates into CASSSYTGTGSYNEQFF.

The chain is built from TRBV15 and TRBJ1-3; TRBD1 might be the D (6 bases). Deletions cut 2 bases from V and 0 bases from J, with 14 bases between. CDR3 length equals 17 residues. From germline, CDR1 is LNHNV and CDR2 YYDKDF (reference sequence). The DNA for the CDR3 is TGTGCCACCAGCAGATTTGTAGGACAGAGCTCTGGAAACACCATATATTTT. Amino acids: CATSRFVGQSSGNTIYF.

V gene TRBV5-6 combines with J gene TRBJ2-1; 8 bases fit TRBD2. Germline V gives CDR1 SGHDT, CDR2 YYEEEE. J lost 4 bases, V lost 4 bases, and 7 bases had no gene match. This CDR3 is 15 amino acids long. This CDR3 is CASSRYGGRYNEQFF. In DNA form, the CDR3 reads TGTGCCAGCAGCCGCTATGGCGGGAGGTACAATGAGCAGTTCTTC.

As DNA, the CDR3 is TGTGCCAGCAGCCAAGAGAATTACTTTAATGAGCAGTTCTTC. This gives the protein CASSQENYFNEQFF. The chain carries TRBV3-1 (or the pseudogene TRBV3-2) and TRBJ2-1; no firm D call. The CDR3 runs to 14 residues. V was shortened by 0 bases and J by 7 bases, with 10 bases between the two germline ends. Germline CDR1 LGHDT, CDR2 YNNKEL (reference sequence).

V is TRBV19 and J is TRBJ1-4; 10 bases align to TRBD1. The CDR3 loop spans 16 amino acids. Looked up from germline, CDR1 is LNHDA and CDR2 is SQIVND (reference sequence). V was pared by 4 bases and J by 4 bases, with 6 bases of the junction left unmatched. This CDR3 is CASSRGTGADNEKLFF. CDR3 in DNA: TGTGCCAGTAGTAGAGGGACAGGGGCGGATAATGAAAAACTGTTTTTT.

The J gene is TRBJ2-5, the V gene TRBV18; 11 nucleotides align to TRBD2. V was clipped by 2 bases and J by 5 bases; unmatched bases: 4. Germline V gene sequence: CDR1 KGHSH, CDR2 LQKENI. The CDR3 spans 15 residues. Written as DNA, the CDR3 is TGTGCCAGCTCACCATCGGCTAGCGGGAGGGAGACCCAGTACTTC. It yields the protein CASSPSASGRETQYF.

The chain's CDR3 is CATSRSVTTSQNEQFF. The CDR3 DNA reads TGTGCCACCAGCAGGTCTGTAACGACTAGTCAGAATGAGCAGTTCTTC. This rearrangement joins TRBV15 to TRBJ2-1; a weak D match, TRBD2 (6 bases). Trimming removed 3 bases at V and 7 bases at J, with 19 bases between. From germline, CDR1 is LNHNV and CDR2 YYDKDF (reference sequence). The CDR3 has 16 amino acids.

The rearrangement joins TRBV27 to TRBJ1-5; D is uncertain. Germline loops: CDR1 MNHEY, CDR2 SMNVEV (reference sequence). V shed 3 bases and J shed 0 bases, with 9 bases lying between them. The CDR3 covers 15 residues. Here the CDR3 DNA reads TGTGCCAGCAGTTTCGGAGCGACTAGCAATCAGCCCCAGCATTTT. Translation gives CASSFGATSNQPQHF.

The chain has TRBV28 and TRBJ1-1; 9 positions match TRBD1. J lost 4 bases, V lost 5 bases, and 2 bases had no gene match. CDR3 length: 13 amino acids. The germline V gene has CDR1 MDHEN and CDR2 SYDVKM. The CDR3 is CASSTGGGTEAFF. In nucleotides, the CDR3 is TGTGCCAGCAGTACAGGGGGCGGCACTGAAGCTTTCTTT.

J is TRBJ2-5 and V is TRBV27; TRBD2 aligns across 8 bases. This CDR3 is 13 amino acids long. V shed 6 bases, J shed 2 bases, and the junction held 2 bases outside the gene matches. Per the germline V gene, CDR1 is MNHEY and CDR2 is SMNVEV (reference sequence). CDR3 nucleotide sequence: TGTGCCAGCAGGACTAGCGTGCAAGAGACCCAGTACTTC. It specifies CASRTSVQETQYF.

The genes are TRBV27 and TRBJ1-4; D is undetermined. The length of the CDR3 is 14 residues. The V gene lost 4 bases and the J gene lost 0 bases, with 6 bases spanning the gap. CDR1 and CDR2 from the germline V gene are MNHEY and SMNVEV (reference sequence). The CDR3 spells CASSSVTTNEKLFF. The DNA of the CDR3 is TGTGCCAGCAGTTCGGTAACAACTAATGAAAAACTGTTTTTT.

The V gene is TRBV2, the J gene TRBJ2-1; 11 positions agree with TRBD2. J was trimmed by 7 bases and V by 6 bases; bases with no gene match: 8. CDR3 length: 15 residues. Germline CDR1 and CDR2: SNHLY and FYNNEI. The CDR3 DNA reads TGTGCCAGCAGCGCCCTAGCGGGAGGAGGTAATGAGCAGTTCTTC. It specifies CASSALAGGGNEQFF.

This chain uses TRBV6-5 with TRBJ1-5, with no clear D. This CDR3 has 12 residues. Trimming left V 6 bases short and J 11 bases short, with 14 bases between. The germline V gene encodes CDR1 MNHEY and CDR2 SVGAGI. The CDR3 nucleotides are TGTGCCAGCAGGACTCTAGGAATGGCCCAGCATTTT. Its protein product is CASRTLGMAQHF.

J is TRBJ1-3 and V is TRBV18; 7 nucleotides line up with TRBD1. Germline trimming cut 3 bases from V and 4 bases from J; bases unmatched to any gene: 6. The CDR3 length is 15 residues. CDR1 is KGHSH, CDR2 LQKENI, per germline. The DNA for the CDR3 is TGTGCCAGCTCACCTCAGGGGGAGAGAGGAAACACCATATATTTT. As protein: CASSPQGERGNTIYF.

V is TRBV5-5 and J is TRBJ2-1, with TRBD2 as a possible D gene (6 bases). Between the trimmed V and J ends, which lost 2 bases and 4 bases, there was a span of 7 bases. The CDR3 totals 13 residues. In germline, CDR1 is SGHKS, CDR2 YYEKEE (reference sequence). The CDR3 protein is CASSFSGYNEQFF. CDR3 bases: TGTGCCAGCAGCTTTAGCGGTTACAATGAGCAGTTCTTC.

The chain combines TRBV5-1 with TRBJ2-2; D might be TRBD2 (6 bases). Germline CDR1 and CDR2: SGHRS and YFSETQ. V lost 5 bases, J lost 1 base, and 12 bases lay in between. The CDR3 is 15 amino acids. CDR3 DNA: TGCGCCAGCAGGGCACCGGGACTGAACACCGGGGAGCTGTTTTTT. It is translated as CASRAPGLNTGELFF.

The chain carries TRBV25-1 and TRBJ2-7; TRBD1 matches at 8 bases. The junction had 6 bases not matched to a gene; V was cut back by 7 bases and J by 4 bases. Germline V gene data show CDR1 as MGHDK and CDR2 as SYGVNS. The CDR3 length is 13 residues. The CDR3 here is CASTGTGRYEQYF. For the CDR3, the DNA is TGTGCCAGCACCGGGACAGGCCGTTACGAGCAGTACTTC.

The CDR3 reads CASSLRLGSSDGYTF. In nucleotides, the CDR3 is TGTGCCAGCAGCTTACGGTTAGGGAGTTCCGACGGCTACACCTTC. The V gene is TRBV7-2, the J gene TRBJ1-2; D call uncertain. The CDR3 extends over 15 amino acids. Deletions cut 2 bases from V and 8 bases from J, with 18 bases between. CDR1 and CDR2 from the germline V gene are SGHTA and FQGNSA.

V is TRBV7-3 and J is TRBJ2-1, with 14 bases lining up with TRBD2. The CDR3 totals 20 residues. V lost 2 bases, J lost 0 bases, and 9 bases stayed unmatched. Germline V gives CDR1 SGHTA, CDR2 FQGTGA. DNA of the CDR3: TGTGCCAGCAGCTTAGTAGGGACTAGCGGGAGAAGAACCTCCTACAATGAGCAGTTCTTC. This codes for CASSLVGTSGRRTSYNEQFF.

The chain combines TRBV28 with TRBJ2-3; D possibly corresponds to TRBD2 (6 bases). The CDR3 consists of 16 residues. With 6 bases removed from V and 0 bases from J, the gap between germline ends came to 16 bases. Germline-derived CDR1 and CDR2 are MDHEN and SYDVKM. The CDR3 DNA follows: TGTGCCAGCAGAAGAGGCCCGGGACTTAGCACAGATACGCAGTATTTT. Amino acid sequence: CASRRGPGLSTDTQYF. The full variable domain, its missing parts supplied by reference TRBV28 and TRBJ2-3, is DVKVTQSSRYLVKRTGEKVFLECVQDMDHENMFWYRQDPGLGLRLIYFSYDVKMKEKGDIPEGYSVSREKKERFSLILESASTNQTSMYLCASRRGPGLSTDTQYFGPGTRLTVL.